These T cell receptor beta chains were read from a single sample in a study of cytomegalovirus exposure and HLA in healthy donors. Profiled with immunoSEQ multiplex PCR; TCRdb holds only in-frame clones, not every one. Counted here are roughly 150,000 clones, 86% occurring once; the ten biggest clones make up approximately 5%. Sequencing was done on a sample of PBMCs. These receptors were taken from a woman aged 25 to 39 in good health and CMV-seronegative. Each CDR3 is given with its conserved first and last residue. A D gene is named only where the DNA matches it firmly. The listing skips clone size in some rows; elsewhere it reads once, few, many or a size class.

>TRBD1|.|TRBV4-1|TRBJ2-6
CASSQSSPTGGSGANVLTF
TGCGCCAGCAGCCAGTCCTCCCCGACAGGGGGCTCGGGGGCCAACGTCCTGACTTTC
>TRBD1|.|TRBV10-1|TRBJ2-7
CASMYRGYEQYF
TGCGCCAGCATGTACAGGGGCTACGAGCAGTACTTC
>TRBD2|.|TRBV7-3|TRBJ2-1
CASSLIAGGPNEQFF
TGTGCCAGCAGCTTAATAGCGGGGGGGCCTAATGAGCAGTTCTTC
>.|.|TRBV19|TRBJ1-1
CASSGPPGRAFSEAFF
TGTGCCAGTAGTGGTCCTCCTGGCAGGGCTTTTAGTGAAGCTTTCTTT
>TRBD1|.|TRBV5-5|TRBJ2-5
CASSSFRGRVETQYF
TGTGCCAGCAGCTCCTTCAGGGGGCGGGTAGAGACCCAGTACTTC
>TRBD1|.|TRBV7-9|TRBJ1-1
CASSLGQKRAFF
TGTGCCAGCAGCTTGGGACAGAAACGTGCTTTCTTT
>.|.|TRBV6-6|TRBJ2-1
CASSYADSHNEQFF
TGTGCCAGCAGTTACGCGGACAGTCACAATGAGCAGTTCTTC
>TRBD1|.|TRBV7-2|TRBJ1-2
CASSFSQGAYGYTF
TGTGCCAGCAGCTTTAGTCAGGGGGCCTATGGCTACACCTTC
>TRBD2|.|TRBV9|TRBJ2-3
CASSVTSGDTQYF
TGTGCCAGCAGCGTAACTAGCGGGGATACGCAGTATTTT
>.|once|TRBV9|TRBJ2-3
CASSVGGPGSTDTQYF
TGTGCCAGCAGCGTAGGAGGGCCGGGGTCTACAGATACGCAGTATTTT
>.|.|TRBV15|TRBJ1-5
CATSPQGGQPQHF
TGTGCCACCAGCCCACAGGGAGGGCAGCCCCAGCATTTT
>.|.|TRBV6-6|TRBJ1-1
CASSYSSQIEAFF
TGTGCCAGCAGTTACTCGAGTCAGATTGAAGCTTTCTTT
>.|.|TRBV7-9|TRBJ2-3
CASSFESMGTDTQYF
TGTGCCAGCAGCTTTGAGAGTATGGGCACAGATACGCAGTATTTT
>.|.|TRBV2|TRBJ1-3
CASSADGSGNTIYF
TGTGCCAGCAGCGCGGACGGCTCTGGAAACACTATATATTTT
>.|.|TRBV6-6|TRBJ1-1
CASSPTVNTEAFF
TGTGCCAGCAGTCCGACGGTGAACACTGAAGCTTTCTTT
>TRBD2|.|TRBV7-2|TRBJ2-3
CASSLVSGGPDTQYF
TGTGCCAGCAGCTTAGTGTCGGGGGGGCCAGATACGCAGTATTTT
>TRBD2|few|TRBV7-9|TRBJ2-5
CASSLRTSGGFETQYF
TGTGCCAGCAGCTTAAGAACTAGCGGGGGTTTTGAGACCCAGTACTTC
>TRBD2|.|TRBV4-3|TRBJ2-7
CASSQAAGGAHEQYF
TGCGCCAGCAGCCAAGCGGCGGGGGGGGCACACGAGCAGTACTTC
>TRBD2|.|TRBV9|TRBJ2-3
CASSRPLGLAGGPTDTQYF
TGTGCCAGCAGCCGACCCCTAGGACTAGCGGGAGGGCCGACAGATACGCAGTATTTT
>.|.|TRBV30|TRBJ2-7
CAWSATEGHSGEQYF
TGTGCCTGGAGTGCGACGGAAGGGCATTCAGGCGAGCAGTACTTC
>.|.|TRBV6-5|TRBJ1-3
CASRSGSSGNTIYF
TGTGCCAGCAGATCAGGGTCCTCTGGAAACACCATATATTTT
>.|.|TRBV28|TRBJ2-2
CASTPTGYRDGELFF
TGTGCCAGCACCCCAACAGGGTATCGTGACGGGGAGCTGTTTTTT
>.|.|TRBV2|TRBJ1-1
CASRKGESLFTEAFF
TGTGCCAGCAGAAAGGGGGAATCGCTTTTCACTGAAGCTTTCTTT
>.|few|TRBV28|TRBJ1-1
CASRRGGTEAFF
TGTGCCAGCAGACGTGGAGGTACTGAAGCTTTCTTT
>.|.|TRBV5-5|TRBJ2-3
CASSFNTPGDTQYF
TGTGCCAGCAGCTTCAATACGCCCGGGGATACGCAGTATTTT
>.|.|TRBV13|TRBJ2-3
CASSLNTDTQYF
TGTGCCAGCAGCTTAAACACAGATACGCAGTATTTT
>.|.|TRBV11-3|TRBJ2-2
CASSPRPGENTGELFF
TGTGCCAGCAGCCCAAGGCCAGGCGAGAACACCGGGGAGCTGTTTTTT
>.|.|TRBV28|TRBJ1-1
CASSLASSASMNTEAFF
TGTGCCAGCAGTTTGGCCAGCAGTGCTTCAATGAACACTGAAGCTTTCTTT
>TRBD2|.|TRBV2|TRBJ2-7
CASSGTSESYEQYF
TGTGCCAGCAGCGGTACTAGCGAATCCTACGAGCAGTACTTC
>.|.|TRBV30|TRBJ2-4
CAWTHGGIQYF
TGTGCCTGGACCCACGGGGGTATTCAGTACTTC
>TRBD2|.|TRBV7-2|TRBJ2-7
CASSYPLAGPYEQYF
TGTGCCAGCAGCTACCCCCTAGCGGGACCCTACGAGCAGTACTTC
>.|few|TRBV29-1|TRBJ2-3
CSGVTVSSRAVTDTQYF
TGCAGCGGGGTCACTGTGTCTAGCCGGGCCGTGACAGATACGCAGTATTTT
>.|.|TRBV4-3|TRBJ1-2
CASSQDVGVSYGYTF
TGCGCCAGCAGCCAAGACGTAGGGGTTAGCTATGGCTACACCTTC
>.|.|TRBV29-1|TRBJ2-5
CSVSGDSQETQYF
TGCAGCGTTTCAGGGGATAGTCAAGAGACCCAGTACTTC
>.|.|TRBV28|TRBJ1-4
CASSEVRRDLHEKLFF
TGTGCCAGCAGCGAAGTCAGACGGGACTTGCATGAAAAACTGTTTTTT
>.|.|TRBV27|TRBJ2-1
CASSRSGRGTDEQFF
TGTGCCAGCAGCCGAAGCGGGCGGGGAACAGATGAGCAGTTCTTC
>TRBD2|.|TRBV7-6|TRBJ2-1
CASSILLAGGEDNDEQFF
TGTGCCAGCAGCATTTTACTAGCGGGAGGGGAGGACAATGACGAGCAGTTCTTC
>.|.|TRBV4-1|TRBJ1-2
CASSPSTAEHYGYTF
TGCGCCAGCAGCCCTAGCACGGCCGAACACTATGGCTACACCTTC
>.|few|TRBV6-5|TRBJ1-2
CASTRRGTNYGYTF
TGTGCCAGCACTCGAAGGGGGACTAACTATGGCTACACCTTC
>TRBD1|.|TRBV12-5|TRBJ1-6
CASGGTDSYNSPLHF
TGTGCTAGTGGAGGGACAGACTCCTATAATTCACCCCTCCACTTT
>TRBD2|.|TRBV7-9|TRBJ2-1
CASSIPTSANEQFF
TGTGCCAGCAGCATACCGACTAGCGCGAATGAGCAGTTCTTC
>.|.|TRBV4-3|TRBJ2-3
CASSQDPSGTDTQYF
TGCGCCAGCAGCCAAGATCCGTCAGGCACAGATACGCAGTATTTT
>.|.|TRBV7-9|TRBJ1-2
CASSLDYYGYTF
TGTGCCAGCAGCTTAGACTACTATGGCTACACCTTC
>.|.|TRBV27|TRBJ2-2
CATRDTLHTGELFF
TGTGCCACCCGGGACACTTTGCACACCGGGGAGCTGTTTTTT
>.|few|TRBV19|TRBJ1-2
CASKDSPNYGYTF
TGTGCCAGTAAGGACAGTCCTAACTATGGCTACACCTTC
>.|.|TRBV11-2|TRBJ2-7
CASSFPTDRSYYEQYF
TGTGCCAGCAGCTTTCCCACTGACAGGTCCTACTACGAGCAGTACTTC
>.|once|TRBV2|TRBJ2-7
CASRSQGLSSYEQYF
TGTGCCAGCAGGTCGCAGGGCCTGAGCTCCTACGAGCAGTACTTC
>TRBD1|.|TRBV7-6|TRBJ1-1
CASSRRQGAEAFF
TGTGCCAGCAGCCGTCGACAGGGGGCTGAAGCTTTCTTT